This T cell receptor (beta chain) is from a study of T cell changes during pregnancy in multiple sclerosis. The data were produced by immunoSEQ multiplex PCR, yet TCRdb's version contains in-frame clones alone and is incomplete. The top ten clones hold around 1.2% of a sample with roughly 40,000 clones, around 94% of them seen once. The CDR3 extends over 16 amino acids. CDR1 is SNHLY, CDR2 FYNNEI, per germline. The junction had 13 bases not matched to a gene; V was cut back by 6 bases and J by 3 bases. This clonotype originated in a female donor with multiple sclerosis, enrolled in a pregnancy study. This chain links TRBV2 with TRBJ1-1; TRBD1 agrees at 7 bases. The sequenced sample was peripheral blood, obtained before pregnancy. CDR3 in amino acids: CASSNNLDRTYTEAFF. The CDR3 coding sequence is TGTGCCAGCAGCAATAACCTGGACAGGACCTACACTGAAGCTTTCTTT.